This is a list of T cell receptor beta chains from one sample in a study of cytomegalovirus exposure and HLA in healthy donors. Sequenced by immunoSEQ multiplex PCR; TCRdb stores in-frame clones only, minus some. The sample holds about 190,000 clones, around 88% seen once. The material sequenced was PBMCs. Every receptor here comes from a woman aged 25 to 45 in good health and CMV-seronegative. Both conserved end residues are part of each CDR3. D genes are given only for firm matches. Rows give clone size only sometimes, using once, few, many, or a class for an expanded clone.

CDR3: CASSLVPQGISGNTIYF
DNA: TGTGCCAGCAGCTTAGTCCCTCAGGGGATCTCTGGAAACACCATATATTTT
size: .
V: TRBV11-2
D: .
J: TRBJ1-3

CDR3: CASSERTFGGYTF
DNA: TGTGCCAGCAGTGAACGCACATTCGGGGGCTACACCTTC
size: .
V: TRBV25-1
D: .
J: TRBJ1-2

CDR3: CASSPGQGNTGELFF
DNA: TGTGCCAGCAGCCCGGGACAGGGCAACACCGGGGAGCTGTTTTTT
size: .
V: TRBV11-3
D: TRBD1
J: TRBJ2-2

CDR3: CASRGTNRHTF
DNA: TGTGCCAGCAGAGGGACAAACCGGCACACCTTC
size: .
V: TRBV2
D: .
J: TRBJ1-2

CDR3: CASSHLAGGTDTQYF
DNA: TGTGCCAGCAGCCATCTAGCGGGAGGGACAGATACGCAGTATTTT
size: .
V: TRBV28
D: TRBD2
J: TRBJ2-3

CDR3: CASSLWRGQDTQYF
DNA: TGTGCCAGCAGCTTGTGGAGGGGGCAAGATACGCAGTATTTT
size: .
V: TRBV5-6
D: .
J: TRBJ2-3

CDR3: CASSIQPTESYEQYF
DNA: TGTGCCAGCAGCATACAACCGACTGAATCCTACGAGCAGTACTTC
size: .
V: TRBV6-1
D: .
J: TRBJ2-7

CDR3: CASSYPGQGGSPLHF
DNA: TGTGCCAGCAGTTACCCAGGACAGGGCGGATCACCCCTCCACTTT
size: .
V: TRBV6-6
D: TRBD1
J: TRBJ1-6

CDR3: CASRSQGLETQYF
DNA: TGTGCCAGCAGAAGTCAGGGACTGGAGACCCAGTACTTC
size: .
V: TRBV7-9
D: .
J: TRBJ2-5

CDR3: CASSSLTGGGTEAFF
DNA: TGTGCCAGCAGCTCTCTAACCGGGGGAGGCACTGAAGCTTTCTTT
size: .
V: TRBV11-2
D: .
J: TRBJ1-1

CDR3: CASSSAGVTEAFF
DNA: TGTGCCAGCAGCTCCGCAGGGGTCACTGAAGCTTTCTTT
size: .
V: TRBV11-2
D: .
J: TRBJ1-1

CDR3: CASSARLAGVNEQFF
DNA: TGTGCCAGCAGCGCTAGACTAGCGGGAGTCAATGAGCAGTTCTTC
size: once
V: TRBV6-5
D: TRBD2
J: TRBJ2-1

CDR3: CASSNRGTGLGEQYF
DNA: TGTGCCAGCAGCAACCGAGGGACAGGGTTGGGCGAGCAGTACTTC
size: .
V: TRBV7-9
D: TRBD1
J: TRBJ2-7

CDR3: CASSFRDRVGKLFF
DNA: TGTGCCAGCAGTTTCCGGGACAGGGTCGGAAAACTGTTTTTT
size: .
V: TRBV27
D: TRBD1
J: TRBJ1-4

CDR3: CASSQERAAGFYEQYF
DNA: TGTGCCAGCAGCCAAGAAAGAGCAGCGGGATTTTACGAGCAGTACTTC
size: .
V: TRBV4-2
D: TRBD2
J: TRBJ2-7

CDR3: CSVERQNHEQYF
DNA: TGCAGCGTGGAGAGACAGAACCACGAGCAGTACTTC
size: once
V: TRBV29-1
D: .
J: TRBJ2-7

CDR3: CASSETSGAGELFF
DNA: TGCGCCAGCAGTGAGACTAGCGGGGCCGGGGAGCTGTTTTTT
size: .
V: TRBV10-1
D: TRBD2
J: TRBJ2-2

CDR3: CAWSGLRGALAGELFF
DNA: TGTGCCTGGAGTGGGCTCCGGGGGGCGCTTGCCGGGGAGCTGTTTTTT
size: .
V: TRBV30
D: .
J: TRBJ2-2

CDR3: CASSRGDRMNTEAFF
DNA: TGCGCCAGCAGCCGGGGGGACCGCATGAACACTGAAGCTTTCTTT
size: .
V: TRBV5-1
D: .
J: TRBJ1-1

CDR3: CASSLVPAGPPSEQYF
DNA: TGTGCCAGCAGCCTGGTGCCAGCGGGGCCCCCTAGCGAGCAGTACTTC
size: .
V: TRBV14
D: TRBD2
J: TRBJ2-7

CDR3: CASSSGGGDNTEAFF
DNA: TGCGCCAGCAGCTCTGGAGGGGGCGATAACACTGAAGCTTTCTTT
size: .
V: TRBV5-1
D: TRBD1
J: TRBJ1-1

CDR3: CASSLSPSYEQYF
DNA: TGTGCCAGCAGTTTGTCTCCCTCCTACGAGCAGTACTTC
size: .
V: TRBV28
D: .
J: TRBJ2-7

CDR3: CASSLDSNTEAFF
DNA: TGTGCCAGCAGCTTAGACAGTAACACTGAAGCTTTCTTT
size: .
V: TRBV13
D: .
J: TRBJ1-1

CDR3: CASSVDRLGGNTIYF
DNA: TGTGCCAGCAGCGTAGACAGGCTTGGAGGAAACACCATATATTTT
size: .
V: TRBV9
D: .
J: TRBJ1-3

CDR3: CASSRGAGELFF
DNA: TGCGCCAGCAGCAGGGGAGCCGGGGAGCTGTTTTTT
size: .
V: TRBV10-1
D: .
J: TRBJ2-2

CDR3: CASSLSRTSDEQFF
DNA: TGTGCCAGCAGCTTATCTCGGACTAGCGATGAGCAGTTCTTC
size: few
V: TRBV11-2
D: TRBD2
J: TRBJ2-1

CDR3: CASTKEREETQYF
DNA: TGTGCCAGCACCAAGGAGAGAGAAGAGACCCAGTACTTC
size: once
V: TRBV2
D: .
J: TRBJ2-5

CDR3: CASSHSGGYNEQFF
DNA: TGTGCCAGCAGCCATAGCGGGGGTTACAATGAGCAGTTCTTC
size: .
V: TRBV9
D: TRBD2
J: TRBJ2-1

CDR3: CASSKLAGGSYEQYF
DNA: TGTGCCAGCAGTAAACTAGCGGGAGGCTCCTACGAGCAGTACTTC
size: .
V: TRBV6-5
D: TRBD2
J: TRBJ2-7

CDR3: CASSQNASVRQGGTGELFF
DNA: TGCGCCAGCAGTCAAAATGCTTCTGTTCGACAGGGGGGCACCGGGGAGCTGTTTTTT
size: once
V: TRBV23-1
D: TRBD1
J: TRBJ2-2

CDR3: CASSLDGRAPLMNTEAFF
DNA: TGTGCCAGCAGCTTAGATGGCAGGGCCCCCCTTATGAACACTGAAGCTTTCTTT
size: few
V: TRBV7-8
D: .
J: TRBJ1-1